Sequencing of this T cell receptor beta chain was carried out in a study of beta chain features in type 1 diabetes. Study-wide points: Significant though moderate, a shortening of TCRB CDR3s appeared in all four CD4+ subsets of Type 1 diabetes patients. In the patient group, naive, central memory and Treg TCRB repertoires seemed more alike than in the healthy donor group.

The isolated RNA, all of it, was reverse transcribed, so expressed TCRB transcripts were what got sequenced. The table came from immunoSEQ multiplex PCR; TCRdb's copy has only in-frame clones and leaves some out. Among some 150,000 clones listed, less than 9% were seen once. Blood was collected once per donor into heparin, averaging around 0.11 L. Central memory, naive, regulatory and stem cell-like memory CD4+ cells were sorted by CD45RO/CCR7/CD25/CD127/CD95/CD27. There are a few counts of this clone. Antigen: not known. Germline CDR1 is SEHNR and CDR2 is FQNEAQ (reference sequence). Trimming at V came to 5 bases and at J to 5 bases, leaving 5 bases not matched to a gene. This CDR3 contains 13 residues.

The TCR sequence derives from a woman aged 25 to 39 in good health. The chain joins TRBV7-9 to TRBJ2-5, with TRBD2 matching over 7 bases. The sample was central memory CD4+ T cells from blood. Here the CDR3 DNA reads TGTGCCAGCAGCCTCGGGGGGTTGGAGACCCAGTACTTC. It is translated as CASSLGGLETQYF. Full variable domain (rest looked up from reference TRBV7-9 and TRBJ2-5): DTGVSQNPRHKITKRGQNVTFRCDPISEHNRLYWYRQTLGQGPEFLTYFQNEAQLEKSRLLSDRFSAERPKGSFSTLEIQRTEQGDSAMYLCASSLGGLETQYFGPGTRLLVL.